This T cell receptor (beta chain) emerged from a study of T cell responses to AZD1222 COVID-19 vaccine. Germline loops: CDR1 SGHNT, CDR2 YYREEE (reference sequence). The CDR3 consists of 15 residues. The V and J ends lost 0 bases and 6 bases respectively, with 15 bases between them. Comments on this clone: Its antigen is currently unknown.

Whole-study results and caveats: Close to half of all spike-specific TCRs reportedly target regions of the variants that are unmutated. Repertoires in all cases were sampled only once the peak T cell response had passed. Seropositivity was recorded at baseline in only a handful of AZD1222 recipients. Donors skewed white British and female; clonal diversity was possibly underestimated.

The data were produced by immunoSEQ multiplex PCR, yet TCRdb's version contains in-frame clones alone and is incomplete. The table includes approximately 120,000 clones, more than 70% detected once. The sequences come from peripheral blood, collected on day 0 of AZD1222 vaccination. This chain connects TRBV5-4 to TRBJ1-1; D may be TRBD1 (6 bases). This clonotype originated in an adult in good health. As DNA, the CDR3 is TGTGCCAGCAGCTTGGACCCCAGGGGATGGTCTGAAGCTTTCTTT. Amino acids: CASSLDPRGWSEAFF.